Shown below are 15 T cell receptor beta chains from a single sample sequenced in a study of healthy donors' naive CD4 and CD8 T cells. A linear amplification protocol produced the TCR libraries from 500 ng of total RNA. TCRdb passed the reads through MiXCR, listing each CDR3 protein once. The sample holds about 180,000 distinct CDR3 sequences, about 70% seen once. Sequencing was done on a sample of naive CD4+ and CD8+ T cells sorted from blood, pooled from several donors. The source of these receptors is a pool of human donors in good health; the sample pools cells from several healthy donors.

The chain joins TRBV5-1 to TRBJ2-4; the match to TRBD1 covers 9 bases. V lost 6 bases, J lost 8 bases, and 6 bases stayed unmatched. Per germline, CDR1 SGHRS and CDR2 YFSETQ. The CDR3 sequence is 13 residues long. The CDR3 here is CASNPDRGDIQYF. The CDR3 DNA sequence: TGCGCCAGCAACCCGGACAGGGGTGACATTCAGTACTTC.

As for this clonotype: The junction shows a germline mismatch at one end, possibly a read error. The chain employs TRBV6-2 or TRBV6-3 and TRBJ1-2; D is unresolved. The CDR3 runs to 14 residues. Per germline, CDR1 MNHEY and CDR2 SVGEGT. CDR3 amino acids: CVSSYSSATYGYTF. CDR3 bases: TGTGTCAGCAGTTACTCATCAGCGACCTATGGCTACACCTTC.

This clonotype was observed a handful of times. The rearrangement joins TRBV12-5 to TRBJ1-1; tentative D call: TRBD1 (6 bases). Trimming took 1 base from V and 5 from J, leaving 8 bases between them. This CDR3 has 13 amino acids. The V gene's germline CDR1 is LGHNT and CDR2 FRNRAP. CDR3 loop: CASGLETGTEAFF. The CDR3 DNA sequence: TGTGCTAGTGGTTTGGAAACAGGGACTGAAGCTTTCTTT.

This clonotype came up once. The rearrangement links TRBV24-1 to TRBJ2-3, with D unclear. The CDR3 loop spans 15 amino acids. Trimming took 3 bases from V and 2 from J, leaving 11 bases between them. Per the germline V gene, CDR1 is KGHDR and CDR2 is SFDVKD. The DNA for the CDR3 is TGTGCCACCAGTGATCCGCGAAACCCCACAGATACGCAGTATTTT. This codes for CATSDPRNPTDTQYF.

The chain uses TRBV6-5 and TRBJ2-7; possible D gene TRBD1, 6 bases. V lost 5 bases and J lost 2, with 13 bases in between. CDR3 length equals 14 residues. The germline V gene has CDR1 MNHEY and CDR2 SVGAGI. The CDR3 coding sequence is TGTGCCAGCAGTCAACAGGGAAGGACCTACGAGCAGTACTTC. The encoded protein is CASSQQGRTYEQYF.

The chain carries TRBV6-5 and TRBJ1-2, with 11 bases that match TRBD1. This CDR3 contains 17 residues. With 2 bases clipped from V and 6 bases from J, the junction kept 11 bases outside the gene matches. Germline V gives CDR1 MNHEY, CDR2 SVGAGI. CDR3 in amino acids: CASSYQGQGAGINGYTF. The CDR3 DNA sequence: TGTGCCAGCAGTTACCAAGGACAGGGGGCGGGTATTAATGGCTACACCTTC.

The rearrangement uses TRBV12-3 or TRBV12-4 and TRBJ2-3; the match to TRBD1 covers 8 bases. The junction had 7 bases not matched to a gene; V was cut back by 6 bases and J by 14 bases. The CDR3 extends over 11 amino acids. In nucleotides, the CDR3 is TGTGCCAGCAGGGACAGGGAAAAAGGGTATTTT. It translates to CASRDREKGYF.

The chain joins TRBV19 to TRBJ1-5; no clear D. Looked up from germline, CDR1 is LNHDA and CDR2 is SQIVND (reference sequence). V dropped 3 bases and J dropped 3 bases, with 15 bases sitting between them. CDR3 length: 16 amino acids. Written as DNA, the CDR3 is TGTGCCAGTAGTATGGGAGGGCGCGGGCTCAATCAGCCCCAGCATTTT. It translates to CASSMGGRGLNQPQHF.

CDR3 sequence (DNA): TGTGCCAGCTCACCAAGGCGCGGGGGCAATCAGCCCCAGCATTTT. Amino acid sequence: CASSPRRGGNQPQHF. V and J are TRBV18 and TRBJ1-5; D gene ambiguous. CDR3 length: 15 residues. Germline assignment: CDR1 KGHSH and CDR2 LQKENI. V dropped 2 bases and J dropped 2 bases, with 10 bases sitting between them.

V gene TRBV30 combines with J gene TRBJ1-1, with D hard to call. The CDR3 contains 16 residues. CDR1 and CDR2 (germline): GTSNPN, SVGIG (reference sequence). V lost 2 bases, J lost 0 bases, and 16 bases lay in between. This CDR3 reads CAWSPTHWTVNTEAFF. Here the CDR3 DNA reads TGTGCCTGGAGTCCCACCCATTGGACGGTGAACACTGAAGCTTTCTTT.

V is TRBV6-5 and J is TRBJ2-5, with 7 bases matching TRBD2. There are 15 residues in the CDR3. Germline CDR1 MNHEY, CDR2 SVGAGI. With 6 bases clipped from V and 1 base from J, the junction kept 8 bases outside the gene matches. This CDR3 is CASRLSGPTQETQYF. CDR3 nucleotides: TGTGCCAGCAGACTTAGCGGGCCGACCCAAGAGACCCAGTACTTC.

The chain links TRBV30 to TRBJ1-2; D gene uncertain. Germline CDR1 is GTSNPN and CDR2 is SVGIG (reference sequence). Trimming stripped 2 bases from V and 3 bases from J, with 10 bases between. This CDR3 has 13 residues. The CDR3 DNA reads TGTGCCTGGAGTTCAGAACGACACTATGGCTACACCTTC. Its protein is CAWSSERHYGYTF. Filled out from reference TRBV30 and TRBJ1-2, the complete variable domain reads SQTIHQWPATLVQPVGSPLSLECTVEGTSNPNLYWYRQAAGRGLQLLFYSVGIGQISSEVPQNLSASRPQDRQFILSSKKLLLSDSGFYLCAWSSERHYGYTFGSGTRLTVV.

This clonotype has just a few counts. The V gene is TRBV29-1, the J gene TRBJ2-7; the match to TRBD1 covers 7 bases. The CDR3 sequence is 13 residues long. Germline CDR1 is SQVTM and CDR2 is ANQGSEA. The J segment lost 2 bases and the V segment lost 3 bases, leaving 4 bases of the junction unmatched. The CDR3 sequence: CSVDRDSTYEQYF. The DNA for the CDR3 is TGCAGCGTTGATCGGGACAGCACCTACGAGCAGTACTTC.

This clonotype appeared a single time. V gene TRBV29-1 combines with J gene TRBJ1-1; unclear D gene. The V gene lost 1 base and the J gene lost 7 bases, with 7 bases spanning the gap. This CDR3 spans 11 amino acids. Per germline, CDR1 SQVTM and CDR2 ANQGSEA. As DNA, the CDR3 is TGCAGCGTTGAAGGCAGCCTTGAAGCTTTCTTT. It yields the protein CSVEGSLEAFF. Filled out from reference TRBV29-1 and TRBJ1-1, the complete variable domain reads SAVISQKPSRDICQRGTSLTIQCQVDSQVTMMFWYRQQPGQSLTLIATANQGSEATYESGFVIDKFPISRPNLTFSTLTVSNMSPEDSSIYLCSVEGSLEAFFGQGTRLTVV.

The gene calls are TRBV20-1 and TRBJ1-6, with D uncertain. Trimming shortened V by 3 bases and J by 8 bases, and 8 bases separated the two germline ends. The CDR3 has 12 amino acids. Germline V CDR1 and CDR2: DFQATT, SNEGSKA (reference sequence). CDR3 loop: CSASGNDSPLHF. CDR3 DNA sequence: TGCAGTGCTAGCGGGAACGATTCACCCCTCCACTTT.